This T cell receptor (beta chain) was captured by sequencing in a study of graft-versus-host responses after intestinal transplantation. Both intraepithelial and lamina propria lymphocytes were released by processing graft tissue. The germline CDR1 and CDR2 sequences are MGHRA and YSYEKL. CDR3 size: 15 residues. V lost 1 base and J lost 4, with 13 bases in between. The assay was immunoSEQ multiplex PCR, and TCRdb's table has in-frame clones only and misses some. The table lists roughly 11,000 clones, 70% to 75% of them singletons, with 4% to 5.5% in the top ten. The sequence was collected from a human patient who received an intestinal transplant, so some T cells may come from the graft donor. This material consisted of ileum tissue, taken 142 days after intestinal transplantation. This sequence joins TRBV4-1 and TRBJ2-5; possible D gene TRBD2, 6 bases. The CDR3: CASSQGTSWGETQYF. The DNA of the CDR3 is TGCGCCAGCAGCCAAGGCACTAGCTGGGGAGAGACCCAGTACTTC.